This is a list of T cell receptor beta chains from one sample in a study of blood T cell repertoires in COVID-19. Sequencing was performed with immunoSEQ multiplex PCR; in TCRdb, only in-frame clones are kept and a portion is missing. The sample lists under 250,000 clones, about four fifths occurring once. Sequencing was done on a sample of peripheral blood. These receptors all stem from a woman in her forties who had recovered from COVID-19. The CDR3 runs from the conserved cysteine through the conserved F or W. Each record gives: V gene, D gene, J gene, clone size, CDR3 protein, CDR3 DNA. The D gene is left open where the match is weak. Size tells how often a clone was seen (once, few, many) or the class of an expanded clone, and some rows leave it out.

TRBV28	.	TRBJ1-2	few	CASSTSGRLAGYGYTF	TGTGCCAGCAGCACGTCCGGACGGCTAGCTGGCTATGGCTACACCTTC
TRBV7-2	TRBD1	TRBJ1-3	.	CASSRGTGGPGNTIYF	TGTGCCAGCAGCCGGGGGACAGGGGGGCCTGGAAACACCATATATTTT
TRBV4-2	.	TRBJ1-6	.	CASSQGTETRDSPLHF	TGTGCCAGCAGCCAAGGGACCGAAACGAGGGATTCACCCCTCCACTTT
TRBV7-9	.	TRBJ2-2	.	CASSNTIGELFF	TGTGCCAGCAGCAACACAATCGGGGAGCTGTTTTTT
TRBV3-1/TRBV3-2	.	TRBJ2-3	.	CASSGTFSTDTQYF	TGTGCCAGCAGCGGGACTTTTAGCACAGATACGCAGTATTTT
TRBV5-4	.	TRBJ2-1	few	CASSSGWAEQFF	TGTGCCAGCAGCTCGGGGTGGGCTGAGCAGTTCTTC
TRBV6-5	.	TRBJ1-2	.	CATCLLAGNLYGYTF	TGTGCCACCTGTTTGTTGGCAGGGAACCTCTATGGCTACACCTTC
TRBV4-2	TRBD2	TRBJ2-3	few	CASSAKLAGGRDTQYF	TGTGCCAGCAGCGCTAAACTAGCGGGGGGGCGGGATACGCAGTATTTT
TRBV2	TRBD1	TRBJ2-5	.	CASSDRGQQETQYF	TGTGCCAGCAGTGACAGGGGGCAGCAAGAGACCCAGTACTTC
TRBV11-3	.	TRBJ1-5	.	CASSLDGSGNQPQHF	TGTGCCAGCAGCTTAGATGGGAGTGGCAATCAGCCCCAGCATTTT
TRBV10-3	TRBD1	TRBJ1-2	.	CAISDGDRGSYTF	TGTGCCATCAGTGATGGGGACAGGGGTAGCTACACCTTC
TRBV5-1	TRBD1	TRBJ2-7	.	CASSGRQGAPEQYF	TGCGCCAGCAGCGGACGACAGGGGGCACCCGAGCAGTACTTC
TRBV18	.	TRBJ2-2	few	CASSPGQDTGELFF	TGTGCCAGCTCACCGGGACAAGACACCGGGGAGCTGTTTTTT
TRBV11-2	.	TRBJ2-1	.	CASSLDRLMQFF	TGTGCCAGCAGCTTAGACCGACTCATGCAGTTCTTC
TRBV3-1/TRBV3-2	.	TRBJ1-2	once	CASSQQAPGDYGYTF	TGTGCCAGCAGCCAACAAGCTCCCGGGGACTATGGCTACACCTTC
TRBV6-6	TRBD1	TRBJ1-6	many	CASRGQGDSPLHF	TGTGCCAGCAGAGGACAGGGTGATTCACCCCTCCACTTT
TRBV5-1	TRBD1	TRBJ1-4	few	CASSLALTGNEKLFF	TGCGCCAGCAGCTTGGCCCTGACAGGGAATGAAAAACTGTTTTTT
TRBV5-5	.	TRBJ2-7	.	CASSPGVQGYEQYF	TGTGCCAGCAGCCCGGGGGTGCAGGGCTACGAGCAGTACTTC
TRBV19	TRBD2	TRBJ2-3	.	CASSRVRLAGSDTQYF	TGTGCCAGTAGTAGAGTGAGACTAGCGGGCTCAGATACGCAGTATTTT
TRBV7-5	.	TRBJ1-1	.	CARSPSWARFVTEAFF	TGTGCCAGAAGCCCTTCATGGGCCCGGTTCGTAACTGAAGCTTTCTTT
TRBV28	.	TRBJ2-1	.	CASTPNSPPSNEQFF	TGTGCCAGCACCCCAAATAGCCCCCCTAGCAATGAGCAGTTCTTC
TRBV11-3	TRBD2	TRBJ2-3	.	CASSPLSGGLRDTQYF	TGTGCCAGCAGCCCCCTTAGCGGGGGGCTAAGAGATACGCAGTATTTT
TRBV5-1	TRBD2	TRBJ2-5	.	CASSPRLAGYQETQYF	TGCGCCAGCAGCCCTCGACTAGCGGGGTACCAAGAGACCCAGTACTTC
TRBV14	.	TRBJ2-1	.	CASSQEMLLTGDEQFF	TGTGCCAGCAGCCAAGAGATGCTACTAACCGGCGATGAGCAGTTCTTC
TRBV5-4	TRBD1	TRBJ2-1	.	CASSSSSQGYNEQFF	TGTGCCAGCAGCTCCAGTTCACAGGGGTACAATGAGCAGTTCTTC
TRBV10-3	TRBD2	TRBJ2-1	.	CAISETSGGAGHEQFF	TGTGCCATCAGTGAGACTAGCGGGGGGGCCGGTCATGAGCAGTTCTTC
TRBV2	.	TRBJ1-1	.	CASVAPGQPNTEAFF	TGTGCCAGCGTTGCCCCGGGACAACCGAACACTGAAGCTTTCTTT
TRBV11-2	TRBD1	TRBJ2-7	.	CASSLWGYGTGVSYEQYF	TGTGCCAGCAGCTTATGGGGATACGGGACAGGGGTCTCCTACGAGCAGTACTTC
TRBV5-1	.	TRBJ1-3	once	CASSLAPTEISGNTIYF	TGCGCCAGCAGCTTGGCTCCGACAGAAATCTCTGGAAACACCATATATTTT
TRBV5-1	.	TRBJ1-1	few	CASSFSRVAEAFF	TGCGCCAGCAGCTTCAGCAGGGTCGCTGAAGCTTTCTTT
TRBV7-3	.	TRBJ1-4	.	CASSQTANEKLFF	TGTGCCAGCAGCCAGACTGCTAATGAAAAACTGTTTTTT
TRBV5-1	.	TRBJ1-4	.	CASRNGAGANEKLFF	TGCGCCAGCAGAAACGGGGCAGGGGCAAATGAAAAACTGTTTTTT
TRBV2	.	TRBJ1-4	.	CAGAVGNANEKLFF	TGTGCCGGGGCCGTAGGGAATGCTAATGAAAAACTGTTTTTT
TRBV2	TRBD1	TRBJ1-2	.	CASSETGQGLWGYTF	TGTGCCAGCAGTGAAACGGGACAGGGCCTCTGGGGCTACACCTTC
TRBV6-5	.	TRBJ1-3	few	CASIQGGFSGNTIYF	TGTGCCAGCATTCAAGGCGGGTTCTCTGGAAACACCATATATTTT
TRBV3-1/TRBV3-2	.	TRBJ2-5	.	CASSTLRRASGEAQYF	TGTGCCAGCAGCACCCTCAGGAGGGCCTCCGGGGAGGCCCAGTACTTC
TRBV28	.	TRBJ2-1	many	CASSLWAENNEQFF	TGTGCCAGCAGTTTATGGGCAGAAAACAATGAGCAGTTCTTC
TRBV3-1/TRBV3-2	.	TRBJ1-6	.	CASSHSPGGIGSPLHF	TGTGCCAGCAGCCATTCACCGGGGGGGATCGGTTCACCCCTCCACTTT
TRBV18	.	TRBJ2-5	.	CASSPGPDRKTQYF	TGTGCCAGCTCACCGGGGCCGGATAGAAAGACCCAGTACTTC
TRBV7-2	.	TRBJ1-4	.	CASSLGRQPNEKLFF	TGTGCCAGCAGCTTAGGAAGACAACCTAATGAAAAACTGTTTTTT
TRBV18	.	TRBJ2-7	once	CASSPSRAYEQYF	TGTGCCAGCTCACCGTCCAGGGCCTACGAGCAGTACTTC
TRBV2	.	TRBJ2-7	.	CASLTPRYEQYF	TGTGCCAGCCTCACCCCGAGATACGAGCAGTACTTC
TRBV7-9	TRBD1	TRBJ1-2	.	CASTQGAVGYTF	TGTGCCAGCACCCAGGGGGCCGTTGGCTACACCTTC
TRBV19	.	TRBJ1-3	.	CASSIGGAATGNTIYF	TGTGCCAGTAGTATAGGAGGTGCAGCCACTGGAAACACCATATATTTT
TRBV6-5	TRBD1	TRBJ1-1	.	CASSPTGSWDTEAFF	TGTGCCAGCAGCCCGACAGGGAGTTGGGACACTGAAGCTTTCTTT
TRBV7-9	.	TRBJ2-3	.	CASSLEDGGGGIDTQYF	TGTGCCAGCAGCTTAGAGGATGGTGGAGGGGGCATCGATACGCAGTATTTT
TRBV3-1/TRBV3-2	TRBD1	TRBJ2-6	.	CASSSWTGGSGANVLTF	TGTGCCAGCAGCTCCTGGACAGGGGGCTCTGGGGCCAACGTCCTGACTTTC
TRBV7-6	.	TRBJ2-1	.	CASSSYRVRFHEQFF	TGTGCCAGCAGCTCCTACAGGGTTAGGTTCCATGAGCAGTTCTTC
TRBV30	.	TRBJ1-1	once	CAWRAPGPDTEAFF	TGTGCCTGGAGGGCCCCGGGTCCGGATACTGAAGCTTTCTTT
TRBV4-2	.	TRBJ1-5	.	CASSKENSNQPQHF	TGTGCCAGCAGCAAGGAGAATAGCAATCAGCCCCAGCATTTT
TRBV11-3	.	TRBJ2-2	.	CASSLMGTNTGELFF	TGTGCCAGCAGCTTGATGGGGACTAACACCGGGGAGCTGTTTTTT
TRBV6-2/TRBV6-3	TRBD1	TRBJ1-2	.	CASSSPDRSPVGYGYTF	TGTGCCAGCAGTTCCCCGGACAGGTCTCCTGTAGGCTATGGCTACACCTTC
TRBV29-1	.	TRBJ1-1	.	CSVEDFPREAFF	TGCAGCGTTGAAGATTTTCCCCGTGAAGCTTTCTTT
TRBV21-1	.	TRBJ1-1	.	CASSKALKGAKNTEAFF	TGTGCCAGCAGCAAAGCGCTTAAAGGGGCGAAGAACACTGAAGCTTTCTTT
TRBV6-1	.	TRBJ1-5	.	CASSEVPNQPQHF	TGTGCCAGCAGTGAAGTCCCTAATCAGCCCCAGCATTTT
TRBV18	.	TRBJ1-6	.	CASSPSVPGVMDSPLHF	TGTGCCAGCTCACCTAGCGTCCCAGGGGTAATGGATTCACCCCTCCACTTT
TRBV9	.	TRBJ2-5	.	CASSVATMGLDDYTKETQYF	TGTGCCAGCAGCGTAGCTACTATGGGGCTCGACGATTATACCAAAGAGACCCAGTACTTC
TRBV27	.	TRBJ2-5	.	CASAPGDSRGETQYF	TGTGCCAGCGCCCCGGGGGATTCCAGGGGGGAGACCCAGTACTTC
TRBV24-1	TRBD1	TRBJ2-2	.	CATGHEGAQNTGELFF	TGTGCCACCGGGCACGAGGGGGCCCAGAACACCGGGGAGCTGTTTTTT